A single sample gave rise to the 11 T cell receptor beta chains below, sequenced in a study of blood T cells in healthy people across ages. A second PCR, run for 7 to 11 cycles, used a sample-barcoded 5' primer plus a J-beta primer mix. Each CDR3 protein gets one entry after TCRdb re-called the 5' RACE reads with MiXCR. The sample yields 1.5 million or so distinct CDR3 sequences, about 42% seen once. Sequenced material: blood. The receptors come from a woman between 18 and 30 years old in good health.

This clonotype came up a few times. V is TRBV7-9 and J is TRBJ2-3, with 9 bases fitting TRBD2. The junction had 4 bases not matched to a gene; V was cut back by 5 bases and J by 1 base. The CDR3 sequence is 15 residues long. Looked up from germline, CDR1 is SEHNR and CDR2 is FQNEAQ (reference sequence). CDR3 protein: CASSTGLARTDTQYF. In DNA, the CDR3 is TGTGCCAGCAGCACCGGACTAGCGCGCACAGATACGCAGTATTTT.

The rearrangement joins TRBV20-1 to TRBJ2-7, with a weak D call TRBD1 (6 bases). Germline CDR1 reads DFQATT; CDR2 reads SNEGSKA (reference sequence). The V gene lost 3 bases and the J gene lost 3 bases, with 15 bases spanning the gap. This CDR3 region has 14 residues. The CDR3 sequence is CSASAPGQNYEQYF. In DNA, the CDR3 is TGCAGTGCTAGTGCTCCGGGACAAAACTACGAGCAGTACTTC.

The chain employs TRBV6-2 or TRBV6-3 and TRBJ2-1; TRBD2 matches 8 bases. The CDR3 length is 16 residues. With 4 bases clipped from V and 4 bases from J, the junction kept 9 bases outside the gene matches. Per the germline V gene, CDR1 is MNHEY and CDR2 is SVGEGT. CDR3 amino acids: CASSSVQRESYNEQFF. The CDR3 DNA follows: TGTGCCAGCAGTTCGGTGCAGCGGGAGAGTTACAATGAGCAGTTCTTC.

The V and J genes are TRBV10-3 and TRBJ1-6, with D possibly being TRBD1 (6 bases). The germline CDR1 and CDR2 sequences are ENHRY and SYGVKD. The CDR3 spans 15 residues. V dropped 3 bases and J dropped 4 bases, with 10 bases sitting between them. The chain's CDR3 is CAISDGGAYNSPLHF. CDR3 coding DNA: TGTGCCATCAGTGACGGGGGGGCGTATAATTCACCCCTCCACTTT.

The sample holds a few counts of this clonotype. This chain uses TRBV25-1 with TRBJ2-3, with 8 bases aligning to TRBD2. CDR3 length: 16 amino acids. V lost 3 bases to trimming and J lost 2 bases; unmatched junction nucleotides: 7. Germline assignment: CDR1 MGHDK and CDR2 SYGVNS. CDR3 coding DNA: TGTGCCAGCAGTGATCCCCTAGCGGGTTACACAGATACGCAGTATTTT. Its protein product is CASSDPLAGYTDTQYF.

The V and J genes are TRBV6-6 and TRBJ2-1; D not resolved. This CDR3 is 12 amino acids long. CDR1 is MNHNY, CDR2 SVGAGI, per germline (reference sequence). Trimming removed 5 bases at V and 7 bases at J, with 9 bases between. CDR3 in DNA: TGTGCCAGCAGTGAGACCCCGAATGAGCAGTTCTTC. Its translation is CASSETPNEQFF.

The chain links TRBV7-2 to TRBJ1-4; a possible D gene is TRBD1 (6 bases). The V and J ends lost 6 bases and 7 bases respectively, with 9 bases between them. Germline values: CDR1 SGHTA, CDR2 FQGNSA. The CDR3 runs 12 residues. CDR3 nucleotide sequence: TGTGCCAGCAGGGACAGCGGTGAAAAACTGTTTTTT. This translates into CASRDSGEKLFF.

This rearrangement joins TRBV30 to TRBJ1-3; D unclear. Trimming cost V 3 bases and J 8 bases, with 8 bases left between them. CDR3 length: 11 residues. The germline V gene has CDR1 GTSNPN and CDR2 SVGIG (reference sequence). The CDR3 protein is CAWRPGYTIYF. The CDR3 DNA is TGTGCCTGGAGGCCAGGATACACCATATATTTT.

This clonotype occurred a few times. The rearrangement joins TRBV5-1 to TRBJ2-7; TRBD1 is a possible D gene (5 bases). CDR3 length: 15 amino acids. Trimming removed 4 bases from V and 0 bases from J, with 14 bases in between. Germline V gene lookup returns CDR1 SGHRS and CDR2 YFSETQ. The CDR3 region is CASSLETVPSYEQYF. The CDR3 DNA sequence: TGCGCCAGCAGCCTTGAGACAGTTCCCTCCTACGAGCAGTACTTC.

This clonotype was picked up a small number of times. The rearrangement joins TRBV12-3 or TRBV12-4 to TRBJ2-1, with D perhaps being TRBD1 or TRBD2 (5 bases each). This CDR3 is 15 amino acids long. The V and J ends lost 6 bases and 5 bases respectively, with 17 bases between them. The CDR3 DNA follows: TGTGCCAGCAGCCGAGGGGCCGGCGCTCACAATGAGCAGTTCTTC. Translated, it gives CASSRGAGAHNEQFF.

This rearrangement joins TRBV6-2 or TRBV6-3 to TRBJ2-2; 8 bases map to TRBD2. With V trimmed by 6 bases and J by 5 bases, 5 bases remained unmatched. CDR1 is MNHEY and CDR2 is SVGEGT in the germline V gene. There are 14 residues in the CDR3. The CDR3 nucleotides read TGTGCCAGCAGAGGACTAGCCCCGACCGGGGAGCTGTTTTTT. Its translation: CASRGLAPTGELFF.